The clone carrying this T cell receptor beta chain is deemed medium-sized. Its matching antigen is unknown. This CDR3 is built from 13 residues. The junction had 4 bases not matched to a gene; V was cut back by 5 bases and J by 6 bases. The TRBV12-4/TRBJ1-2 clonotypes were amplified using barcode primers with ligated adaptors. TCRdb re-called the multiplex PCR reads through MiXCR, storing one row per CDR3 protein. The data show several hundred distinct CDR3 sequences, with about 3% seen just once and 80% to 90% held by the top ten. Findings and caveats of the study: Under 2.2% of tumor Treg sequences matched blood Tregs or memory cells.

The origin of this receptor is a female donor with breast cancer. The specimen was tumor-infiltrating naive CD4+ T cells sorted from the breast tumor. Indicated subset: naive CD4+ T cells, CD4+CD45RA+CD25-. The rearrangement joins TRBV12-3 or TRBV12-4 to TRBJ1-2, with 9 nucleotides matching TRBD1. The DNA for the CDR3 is TGTGCCAGCAGTGCTCGGACAGGGGATGGCTACACCTTC. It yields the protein CASSARTGDGYTF.